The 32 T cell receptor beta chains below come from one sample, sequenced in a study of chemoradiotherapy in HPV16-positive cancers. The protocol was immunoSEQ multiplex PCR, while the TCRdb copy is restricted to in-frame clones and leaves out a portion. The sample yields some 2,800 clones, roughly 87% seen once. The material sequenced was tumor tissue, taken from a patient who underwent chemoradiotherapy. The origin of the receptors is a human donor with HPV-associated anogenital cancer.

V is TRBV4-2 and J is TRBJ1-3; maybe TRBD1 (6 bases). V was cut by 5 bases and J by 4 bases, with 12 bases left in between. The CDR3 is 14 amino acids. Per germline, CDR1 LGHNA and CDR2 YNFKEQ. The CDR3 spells CASSKGGPGNTIYF. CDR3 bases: TGTGCCAGCAGCAAAGGGGGGCCCGGAAACACCATATATTTT.

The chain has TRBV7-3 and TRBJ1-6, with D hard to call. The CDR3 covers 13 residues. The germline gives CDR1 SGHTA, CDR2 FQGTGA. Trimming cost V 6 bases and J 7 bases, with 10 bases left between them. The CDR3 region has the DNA TGTGCCAGCAGAACAGCCGAGAATTCACCCCTCCACTTT. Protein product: CASRTAENSPLHF.

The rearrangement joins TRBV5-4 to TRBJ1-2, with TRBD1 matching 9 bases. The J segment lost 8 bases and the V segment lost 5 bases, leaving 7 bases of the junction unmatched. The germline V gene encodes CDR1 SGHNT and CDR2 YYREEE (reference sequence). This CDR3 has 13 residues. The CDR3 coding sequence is TGTGCCAGCAGGGGCGGGACAGGGTCGGGCTACACCTTC. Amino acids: CASRGGTGSGYTF.

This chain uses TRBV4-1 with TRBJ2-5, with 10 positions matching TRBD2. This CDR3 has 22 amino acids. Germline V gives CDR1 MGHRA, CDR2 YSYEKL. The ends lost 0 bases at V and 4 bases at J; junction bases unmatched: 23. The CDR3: CASSQDRAPLAGPFAFSETQYF. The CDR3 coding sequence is TGCGCCAGCAGCCAAGATCGGGCCCCACTAGCGGGGCCTTTTGCTTTTTCAGAGACCCAGTACTTC.

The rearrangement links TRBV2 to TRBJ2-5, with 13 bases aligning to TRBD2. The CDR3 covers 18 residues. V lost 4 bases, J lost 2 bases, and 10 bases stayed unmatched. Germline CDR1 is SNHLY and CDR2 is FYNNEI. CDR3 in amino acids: CASSGAGTSGDGQETQYF. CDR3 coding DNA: TGTGCCAGCAGTGGGGCCGGGACTAGCGGGGACGGACAAGAGACCCAGTACTTC. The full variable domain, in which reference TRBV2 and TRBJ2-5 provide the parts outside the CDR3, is EPEVTQTPSHQVTQMGQEVILRCVPISNHLYFYWYRQILGQKVEFLVSFYNNEISEKSEIFDDQFSVERPDGSNFTLKIRSTKLEDSAMYFCASSGAGTSGDGQETQYFGPGTRLLVL.

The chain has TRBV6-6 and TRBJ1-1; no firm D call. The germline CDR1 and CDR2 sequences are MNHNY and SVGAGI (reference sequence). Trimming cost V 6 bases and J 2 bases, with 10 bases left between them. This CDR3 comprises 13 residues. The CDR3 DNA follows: TGTGCCAGCAGCAACAAGGCCAACACTGAAGCTTTCTTT. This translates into CASSNKANTEAFF.

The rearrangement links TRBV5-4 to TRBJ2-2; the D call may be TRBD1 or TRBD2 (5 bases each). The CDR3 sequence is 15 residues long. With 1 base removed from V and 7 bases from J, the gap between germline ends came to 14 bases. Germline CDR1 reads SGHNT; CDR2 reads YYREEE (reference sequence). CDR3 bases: TGTGCCAGCAGCTTGTCTGGGACCCGGGGCGGGGAGCTGTTTTTT. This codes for CASSLSGTRGGELFF.

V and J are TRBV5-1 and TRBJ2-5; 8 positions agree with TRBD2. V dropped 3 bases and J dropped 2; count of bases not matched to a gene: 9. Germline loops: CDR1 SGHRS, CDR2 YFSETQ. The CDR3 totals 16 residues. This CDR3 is CASSSGAGEGQETQYF. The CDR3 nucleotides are TGCGCCAGCAGCTCCGGAGCGGGGGAGGGACAAGAGACCCAGTACTTC. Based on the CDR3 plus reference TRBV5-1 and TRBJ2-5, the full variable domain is KAGVTQTPRYLIKTRGQQVTLSCSPISGHRSVSWYQQTPGQGLQFLFEYFSETQRNKGNFPGRFSGRQFSNSRSEMNVSTLELGDSALYLCASSSGAGEGQETQYFGPGTRLLVL.

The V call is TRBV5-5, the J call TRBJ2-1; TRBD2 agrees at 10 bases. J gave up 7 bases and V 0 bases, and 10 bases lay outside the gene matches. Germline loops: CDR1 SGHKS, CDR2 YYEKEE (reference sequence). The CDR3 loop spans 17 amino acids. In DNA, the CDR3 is TGTGCCAGCAGCTTGGAGCCTAGCGGGGGAATAGGAAATGAGCAGTTCTTC. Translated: CASSLEPSGGIGNEQFF.

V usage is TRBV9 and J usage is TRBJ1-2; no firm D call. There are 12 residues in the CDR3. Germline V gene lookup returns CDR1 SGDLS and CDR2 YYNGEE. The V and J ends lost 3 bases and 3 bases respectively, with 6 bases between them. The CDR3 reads CASSELYYGYTF. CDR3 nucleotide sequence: TGTGCCAGCAGCGAGCTTTACTATGGCTACACCTTC.

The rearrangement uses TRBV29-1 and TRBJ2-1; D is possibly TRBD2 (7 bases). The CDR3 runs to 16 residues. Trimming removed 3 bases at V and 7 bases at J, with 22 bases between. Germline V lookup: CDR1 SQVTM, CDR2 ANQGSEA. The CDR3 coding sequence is TGCAGCGTTGAGGATTGGACAGTGGGGGGGTTGAATGAGCAGTTCTTC. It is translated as CSVEDWTVGGLNEQFF.

CDR3 nucleotides: TGCGCCAGCAGCGTCAATCCCGGGACAGACTATGGCTACACCTTC. Translation: CASSVNPGTDYGYTF. The chain employs TRBV5-1 and TRBJ1-2; 7 bases align to TRBD1. Per the germline V gene, CDR1 is SGHRS and CDR2 is YFSETQ. With V trimmed by 4 bases and J by 3 bases, 9 bases remained unmatched. CDR3 size: 15 residues.

CDR3 DNA sequence: TGTGCCAGTAGTAACTCCTGGGCAACGACAGATACGCAGTATTTT. Its protein product is CASSNSWATTDTQYF. V usage is TRBV19 and J usage is TRBJ2-3; D remains unclear. V was pared by 4 bases and J by 3 bases, with 14 bases between. The CDR3 has 15 amino acids. The germline V gene has CDR1 LNHDA and CDR2 SQIVND (reference sequence).

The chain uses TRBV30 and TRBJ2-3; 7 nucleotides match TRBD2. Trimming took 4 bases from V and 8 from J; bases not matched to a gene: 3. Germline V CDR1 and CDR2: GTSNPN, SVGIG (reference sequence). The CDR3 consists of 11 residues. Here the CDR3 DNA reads TGTGCCTGGACCTCTAGCGGTACGCAGTATTTT. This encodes CAWTSSGTQYF. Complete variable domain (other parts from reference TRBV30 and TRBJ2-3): SQTIHQWPATLVQPVGSPLSLECTVEGTSNPNLYWYRQAAGRGLQLLFYSVGIGQISSEVPQNLSASRPQDRQFILSSKKLLLSDSGFYLCAWTSSGTQYFGPGTRLTVL.

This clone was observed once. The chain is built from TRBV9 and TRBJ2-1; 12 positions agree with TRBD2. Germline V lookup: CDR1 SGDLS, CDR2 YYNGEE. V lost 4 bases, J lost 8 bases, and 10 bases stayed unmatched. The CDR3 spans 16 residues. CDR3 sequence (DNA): TGTGCCAGCAGCCCTCGGACTAGCGGGATTACCCATGAGCAGTTCTTC. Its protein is CASSPRTSGITHEQFF.

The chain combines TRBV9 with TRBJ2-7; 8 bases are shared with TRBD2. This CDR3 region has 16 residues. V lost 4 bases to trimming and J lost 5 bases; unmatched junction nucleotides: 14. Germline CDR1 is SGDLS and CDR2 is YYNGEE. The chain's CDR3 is CASSPVLSGSTHEQYF. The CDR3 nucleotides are TGTGCCAGCAGCCCTGTTTTGAGCGGGAGTACACACGAGCAGTACTTC.

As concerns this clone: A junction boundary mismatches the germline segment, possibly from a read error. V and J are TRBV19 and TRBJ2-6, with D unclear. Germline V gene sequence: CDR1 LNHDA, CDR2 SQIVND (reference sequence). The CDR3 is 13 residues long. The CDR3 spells CASSRDGTNVLTF. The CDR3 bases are TGTGCCAGTAGCCGCGATGGGACCAACGTCCTGACTTTC. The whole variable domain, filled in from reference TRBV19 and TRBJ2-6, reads DGGITQSPKYLFRKEGQNVTLSCEQNLNHDAMYWYRQDPGQGLRLIYYSQIVNDFQKGDIAEGYSVSREKKESFPLTVTSAQKNPTAFYLCASSRDGTNVLTFGAGSRLTVL.

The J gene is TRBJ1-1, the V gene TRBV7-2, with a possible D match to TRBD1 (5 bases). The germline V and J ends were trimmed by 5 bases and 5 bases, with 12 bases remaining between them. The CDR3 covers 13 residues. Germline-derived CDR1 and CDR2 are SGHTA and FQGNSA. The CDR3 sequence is CASSRGTWTEAFF. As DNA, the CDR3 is TGTGCCAGCAGCCGCGGGACTTGGACTGAAGCTTTCTTT.

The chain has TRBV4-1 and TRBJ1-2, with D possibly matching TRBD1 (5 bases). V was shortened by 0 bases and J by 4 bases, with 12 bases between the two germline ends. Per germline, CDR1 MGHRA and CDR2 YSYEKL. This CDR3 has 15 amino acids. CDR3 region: CASSQDPTGLYGYTF. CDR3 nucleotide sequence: TGCGCCAGCAGCCAAGACCCCACAGGCCTCTATGGCTACACCTTC.

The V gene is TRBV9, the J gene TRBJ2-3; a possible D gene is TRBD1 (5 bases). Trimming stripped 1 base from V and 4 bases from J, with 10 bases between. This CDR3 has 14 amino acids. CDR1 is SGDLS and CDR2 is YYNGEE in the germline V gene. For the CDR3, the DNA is TGTGCCAGCAGCGTAATCCAGGGCGCAGATACGCAGTATTTT. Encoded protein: CASSVIQGADTQYF.

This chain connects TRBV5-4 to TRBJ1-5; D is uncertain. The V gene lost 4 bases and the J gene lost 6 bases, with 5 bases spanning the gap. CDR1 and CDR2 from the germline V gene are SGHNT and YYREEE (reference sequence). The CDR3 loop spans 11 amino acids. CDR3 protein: CASSPGQPQHF. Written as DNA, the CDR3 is TGTGCCAGCAGCCCAGGTCAGCCCCAGCATTTT.

The CDR3 nucleotides are TGTGCCAGCAGCCCCGGCCTGCTAGGGGAGCAGTACTTC. This encodes CASSPGLLGEQYF. The rearrangement joins TRBV6-5 to TRBJ2-7; D is unresolved. The CDR3 extends over 13 amino acids. Per germline, CDR1 MNHEY and CDR2 SVGAGI. V lost 6 bases to trimming and J lost 7 bases, with 16 bases between them.

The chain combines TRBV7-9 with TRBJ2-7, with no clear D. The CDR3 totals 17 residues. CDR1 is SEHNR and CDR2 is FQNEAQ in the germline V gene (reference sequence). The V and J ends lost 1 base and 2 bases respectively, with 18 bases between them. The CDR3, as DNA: TGTGCCAGCAGCTTAGATGCGCGGCTGGCCTCCACCTACGAGCAGTACTTC. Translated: CASSLDARLASTYEQYF.

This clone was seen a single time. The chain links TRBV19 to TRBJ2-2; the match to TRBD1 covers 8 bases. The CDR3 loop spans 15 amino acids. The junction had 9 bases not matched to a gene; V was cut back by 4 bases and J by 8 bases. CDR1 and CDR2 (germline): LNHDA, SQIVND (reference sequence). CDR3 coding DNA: TGTGCCAGTAGTACCGGGACAGGCACCGGTGGGGAGCTGTTTTTT. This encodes CASSTGTGTGGELFF.

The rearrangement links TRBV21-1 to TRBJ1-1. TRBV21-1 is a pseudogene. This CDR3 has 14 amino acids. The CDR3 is CASSKERGATEAFF. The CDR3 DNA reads TGTGCCAGCAGCAAAGAGCGGGGGGCGACTGAAGCTTTCTTT.

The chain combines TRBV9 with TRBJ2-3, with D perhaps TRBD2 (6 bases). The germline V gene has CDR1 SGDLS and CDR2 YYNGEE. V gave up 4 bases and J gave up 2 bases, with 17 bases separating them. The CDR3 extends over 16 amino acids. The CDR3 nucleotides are TGTGCCAGCAGCCCCGAGGTTGCGGGAACCACAGATACGCAGTATTTT. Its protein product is CASSPEVAGTTDTQYF.

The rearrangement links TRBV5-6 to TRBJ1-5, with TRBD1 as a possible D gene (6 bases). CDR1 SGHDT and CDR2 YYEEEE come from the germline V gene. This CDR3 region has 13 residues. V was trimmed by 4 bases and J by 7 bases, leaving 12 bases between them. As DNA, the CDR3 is TGTGCCAGCAGCACAGGGTCTGGCCAGCCCCAGCATTTT. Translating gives CASSTGSGQPQHF.

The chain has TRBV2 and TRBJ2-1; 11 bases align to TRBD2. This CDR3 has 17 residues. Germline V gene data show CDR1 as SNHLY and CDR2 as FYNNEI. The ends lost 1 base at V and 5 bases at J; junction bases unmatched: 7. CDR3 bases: TGTGCCAGCAGTGAAGGCCCCCTAGCGGGAGGAAACAATGAGCAGTTCTTC. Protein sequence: CASSEGPLAGGNNEQFF.

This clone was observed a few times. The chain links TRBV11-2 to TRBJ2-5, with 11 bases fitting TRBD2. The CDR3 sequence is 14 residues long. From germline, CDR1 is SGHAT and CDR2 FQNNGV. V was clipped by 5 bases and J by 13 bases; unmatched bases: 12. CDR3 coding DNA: TGTGCCAGCAGCCAGACCGGGACTAGCGGTGCAGTGTACTTC. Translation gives CASSQTGTSGAVYF. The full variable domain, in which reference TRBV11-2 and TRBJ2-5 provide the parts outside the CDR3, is EAGVAQSPRYKIIEKRQSVAFWCNPISGHATLYWYQQILGQGPKLLIQFQNNGVVDDSQLPKDRFSAERLKGVDSTLKIQPAKLEDSAVYLCASSQTGTSGAVYFGPGTRLLVL.

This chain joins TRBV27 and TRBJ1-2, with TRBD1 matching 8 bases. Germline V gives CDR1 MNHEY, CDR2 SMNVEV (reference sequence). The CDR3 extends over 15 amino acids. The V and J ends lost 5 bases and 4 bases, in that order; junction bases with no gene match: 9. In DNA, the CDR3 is TGTGCCAGCAGTAAGGATACAGGGGGTGGCTATGGCTACACCTTC. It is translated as CASSKDTGGGYGYTF.

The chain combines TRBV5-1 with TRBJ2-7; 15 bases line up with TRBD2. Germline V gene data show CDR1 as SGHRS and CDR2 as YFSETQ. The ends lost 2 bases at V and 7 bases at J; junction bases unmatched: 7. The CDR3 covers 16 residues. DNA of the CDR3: TGCGCCAGCAGCTTCGGACTAGCGGGAGGGCCAGGGGAGCAGTACTTC. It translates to CASSFGLAGGPGEQYF.

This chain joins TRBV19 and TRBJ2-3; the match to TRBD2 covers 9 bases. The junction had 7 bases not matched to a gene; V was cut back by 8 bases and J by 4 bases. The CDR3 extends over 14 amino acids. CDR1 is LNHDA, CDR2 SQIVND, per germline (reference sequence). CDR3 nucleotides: TGTGCCAGTGCCTCTGGCGGGAGGGCAGATACGCAGTATTTT. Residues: CASASGGRADTQYF.